This T cell receptor (beta chain) emerged from a study of blood T cell repertoires in COVID-19. The table came from immunoSEQ multiplex PCR; TCRdb's copy has only in-frame clones and leaves some out. This sample carries about 200,000 clones, about four fifths of them seen once, and the ten largest clones take roughly 8.8%. Per the germline V gene, CDR1 is SGHTA and CDR2 is FQGNSA. V was clipped by 3 bases and J by 4 bases; unmatched bases: 12. This CDR3 comprises 17 residues. The gene calls are TRBV7-2 and TRBJ2-5; 9 bases line up with TRBD1. The specimen was peripheral blood. The TCR comes from a woman aged 45-65 years with acute or convalescent COVID-19. The CDR3 spells CASSLTMTGGSGETQYF. The CDR3 nucleotides read TGTGCCAGCAGCTTGACCATGACAGGGGGATCGGGAGAGACCCAGTACTTC.